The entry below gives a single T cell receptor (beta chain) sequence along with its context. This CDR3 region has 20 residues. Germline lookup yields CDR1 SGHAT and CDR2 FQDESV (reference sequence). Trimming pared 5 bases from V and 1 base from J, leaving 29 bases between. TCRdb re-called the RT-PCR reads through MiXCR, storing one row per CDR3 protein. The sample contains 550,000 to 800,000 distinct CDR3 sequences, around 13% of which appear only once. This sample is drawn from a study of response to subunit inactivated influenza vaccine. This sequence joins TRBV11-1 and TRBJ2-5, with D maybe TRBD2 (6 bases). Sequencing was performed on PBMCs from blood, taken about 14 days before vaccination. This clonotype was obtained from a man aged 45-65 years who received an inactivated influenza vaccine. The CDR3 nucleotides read TGTGCCAGCAGCCCCCGGTACCCTCCGGGAGCCATCCCTCCCCAAGAGACCCAGTACTTC. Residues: CASSPRYPPGAIPPQETQYF.